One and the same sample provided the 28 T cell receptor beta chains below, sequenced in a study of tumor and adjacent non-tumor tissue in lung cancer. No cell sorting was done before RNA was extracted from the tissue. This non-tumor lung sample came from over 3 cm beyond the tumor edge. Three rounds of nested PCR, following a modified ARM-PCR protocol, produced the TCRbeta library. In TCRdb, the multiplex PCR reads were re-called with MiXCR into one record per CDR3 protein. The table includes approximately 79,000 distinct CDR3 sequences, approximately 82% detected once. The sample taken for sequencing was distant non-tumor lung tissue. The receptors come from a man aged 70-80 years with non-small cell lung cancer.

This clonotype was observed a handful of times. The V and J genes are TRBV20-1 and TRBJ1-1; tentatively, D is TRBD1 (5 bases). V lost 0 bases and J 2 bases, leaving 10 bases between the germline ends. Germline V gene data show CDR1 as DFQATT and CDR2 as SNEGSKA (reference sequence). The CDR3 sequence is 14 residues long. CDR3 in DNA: TGCAGTGCTAGAGAGACAGCCCTTAACACTGAAGCTTTCTTT. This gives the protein CSARETALNTEAFF.

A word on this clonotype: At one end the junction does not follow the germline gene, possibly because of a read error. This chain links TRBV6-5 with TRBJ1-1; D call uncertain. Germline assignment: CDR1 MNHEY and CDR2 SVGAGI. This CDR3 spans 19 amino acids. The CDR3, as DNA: TGTGCCAGCAGTTACCACTCGAGGGTACCCACTTCCGCGAACACTGAAGGTTTCTTT. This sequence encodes CASSYHSRVPTSANTEGFF.

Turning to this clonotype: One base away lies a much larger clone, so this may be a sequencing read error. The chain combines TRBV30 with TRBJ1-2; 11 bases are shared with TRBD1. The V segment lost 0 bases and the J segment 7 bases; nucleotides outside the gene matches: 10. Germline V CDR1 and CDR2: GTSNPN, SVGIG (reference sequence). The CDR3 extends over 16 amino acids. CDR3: CAWSVPRDRGFGGYTF. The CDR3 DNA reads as TGTGCCTGGAGTGTACCCCGGGACAGGGGGTTTGGTGGCTACACCTTC.

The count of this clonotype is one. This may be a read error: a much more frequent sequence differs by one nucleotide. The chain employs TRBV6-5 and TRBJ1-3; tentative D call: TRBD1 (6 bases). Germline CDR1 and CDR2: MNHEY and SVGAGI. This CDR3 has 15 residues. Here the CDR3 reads CASQRTAFSGNTVYF. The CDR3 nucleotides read TGTGCCAGCCAACGGACAGCCTTCTCTGGAAACACCGTATATTTT.

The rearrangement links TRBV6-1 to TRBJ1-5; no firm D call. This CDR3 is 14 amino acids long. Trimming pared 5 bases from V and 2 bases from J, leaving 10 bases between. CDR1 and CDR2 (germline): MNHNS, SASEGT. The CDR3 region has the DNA TGTGCCAGCAGTCGAGGGCCGGGCAATCAGCCCCAGCATTTT. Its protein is CASSRGPGNQPQHF.

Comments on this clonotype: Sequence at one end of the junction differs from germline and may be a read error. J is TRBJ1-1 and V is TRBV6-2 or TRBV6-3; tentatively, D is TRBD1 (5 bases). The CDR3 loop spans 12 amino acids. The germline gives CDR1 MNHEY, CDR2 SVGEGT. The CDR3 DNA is TGTGCCAGCAGGGACAAGAACAGTGAAGCTTTCTTT. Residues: CASRDKNSEAFF.

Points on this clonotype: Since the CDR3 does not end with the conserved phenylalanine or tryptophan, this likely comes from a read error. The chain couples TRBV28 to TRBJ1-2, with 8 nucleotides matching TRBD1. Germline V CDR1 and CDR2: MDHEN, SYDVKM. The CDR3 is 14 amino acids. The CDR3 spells CAGSYTGGTNGYTL. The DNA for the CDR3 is TGTGCCGGCAGTTACACAGGGGGGACGAATGGCTACACCCTC.

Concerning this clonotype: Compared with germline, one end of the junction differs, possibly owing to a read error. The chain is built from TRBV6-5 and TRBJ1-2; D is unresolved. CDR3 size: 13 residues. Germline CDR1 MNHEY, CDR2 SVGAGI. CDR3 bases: TGTGCCAGCAAGCCGGGGAATCGCTATGGCTACACTTTC. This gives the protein CASKPGNRYGYTF.

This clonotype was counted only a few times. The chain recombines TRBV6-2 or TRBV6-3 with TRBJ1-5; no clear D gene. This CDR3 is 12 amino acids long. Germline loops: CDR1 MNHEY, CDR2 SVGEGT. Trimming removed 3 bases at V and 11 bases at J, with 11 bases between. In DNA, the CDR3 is TGTGCCAGCAGTTATCACCCCCAGGCCCAGCATTTT. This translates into CASSYHPQAQHF.

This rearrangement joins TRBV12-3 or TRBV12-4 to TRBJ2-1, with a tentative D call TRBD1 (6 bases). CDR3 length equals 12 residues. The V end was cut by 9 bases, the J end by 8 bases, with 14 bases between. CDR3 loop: CARSPRGYEQFF. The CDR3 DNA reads TGTGCCAGGAGCCCTAGGGGGTATGAGCAGTTCTTC.

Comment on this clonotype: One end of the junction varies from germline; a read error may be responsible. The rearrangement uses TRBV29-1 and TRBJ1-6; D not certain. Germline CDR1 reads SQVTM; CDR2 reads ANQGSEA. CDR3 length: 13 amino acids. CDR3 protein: CSVKTRDSSPLYF. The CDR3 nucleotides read TGTAGCGTTAAGACAAGGGATAGTTCACCCCTCTACTTT. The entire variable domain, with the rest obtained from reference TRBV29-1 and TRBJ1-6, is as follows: SAVISQKPSRDICQRGTSLTIQCQVDSQVTMMFWYRQQPGQSLTLIATANQGSEATYESGFVIDKFPISRPNLTFSTLTVSNMSPEDSSIYLCSVKTRDSSPLYFGNGTRLTVT.

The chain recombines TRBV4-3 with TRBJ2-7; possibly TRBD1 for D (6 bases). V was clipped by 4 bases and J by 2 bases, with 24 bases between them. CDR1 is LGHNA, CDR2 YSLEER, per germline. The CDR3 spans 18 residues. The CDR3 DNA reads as TGCGCCAGCAGCCGGATTAGGGGTCTGAAGGACAGCCCCTACGAGCAGTACTTC. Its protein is CASSRIRGLKDSPYEQYF.

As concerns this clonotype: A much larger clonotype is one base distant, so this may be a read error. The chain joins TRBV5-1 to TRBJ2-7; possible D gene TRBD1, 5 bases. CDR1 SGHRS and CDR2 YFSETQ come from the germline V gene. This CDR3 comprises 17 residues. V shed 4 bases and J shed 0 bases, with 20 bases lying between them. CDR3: CASSPPRTWPFSYEQYF. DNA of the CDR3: TGCGCCAGCAGCCCCCCGAGGACATGGCCTTTCTCCTACGAGCAGTACTTC.

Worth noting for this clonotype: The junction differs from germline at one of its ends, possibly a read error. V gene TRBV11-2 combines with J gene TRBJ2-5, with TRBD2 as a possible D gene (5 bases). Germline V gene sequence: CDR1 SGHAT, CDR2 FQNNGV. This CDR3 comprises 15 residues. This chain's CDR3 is CASSSGSVGQETQYF. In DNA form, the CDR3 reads TGTGCTAGCAGCTCGGGGTCAGTTGGGCAAGAGACCCAGTACTTC.

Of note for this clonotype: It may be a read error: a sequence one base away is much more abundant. The CDR3 region has the DNA TGTGACTGGAGCCGGGGACAGGATAATTCACCCCTCCACTTT. Its protein is CDWSRGQDNSPLHF. The chain employs TRBV30 and TRBJ1-6; 8 bases match TRBD1. From germline, CDR1 is GTSNPN and CDR2 SVGIG (reference sequence). The CDR3 totals 14 residues.

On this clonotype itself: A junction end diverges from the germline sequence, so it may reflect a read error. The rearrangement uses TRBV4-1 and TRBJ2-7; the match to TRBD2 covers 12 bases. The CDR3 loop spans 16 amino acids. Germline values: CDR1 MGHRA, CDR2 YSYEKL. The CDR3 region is CASRRRLAGEGDEHYF. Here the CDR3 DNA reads TGCGCCAGCAGGCGGAGACTAGCGGGAGAGGGGGACGAGCATTACTTC.

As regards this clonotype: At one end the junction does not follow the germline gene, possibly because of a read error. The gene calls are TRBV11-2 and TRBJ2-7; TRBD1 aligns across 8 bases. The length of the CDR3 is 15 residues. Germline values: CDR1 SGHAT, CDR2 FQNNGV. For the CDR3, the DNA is TGTACCAGTAGCTTAGATCAGGGGGCCCCCTACGGGCAGTACTTT. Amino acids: CTSSLDQGAPYGQYF.

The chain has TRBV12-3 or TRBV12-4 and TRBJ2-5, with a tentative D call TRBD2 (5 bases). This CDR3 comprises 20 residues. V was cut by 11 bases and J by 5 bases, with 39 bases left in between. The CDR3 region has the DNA TGTGCCTGCATAAAAAGCGACCACCCGACTACCGGGCTTCCCCAGGAGACCCAGTACTTC. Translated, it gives CACIKSDHPTTGLPQETQYF.

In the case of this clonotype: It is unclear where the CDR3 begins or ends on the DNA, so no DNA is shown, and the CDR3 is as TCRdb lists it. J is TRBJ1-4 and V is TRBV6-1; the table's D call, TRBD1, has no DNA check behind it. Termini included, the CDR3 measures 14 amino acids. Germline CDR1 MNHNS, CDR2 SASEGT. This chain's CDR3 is CASCVGQGNEKLLF.

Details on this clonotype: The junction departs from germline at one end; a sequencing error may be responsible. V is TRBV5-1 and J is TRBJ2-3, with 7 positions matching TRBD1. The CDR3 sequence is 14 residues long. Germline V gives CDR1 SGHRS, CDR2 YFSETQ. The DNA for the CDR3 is TGCACCAGCAGCTTGGGACAGCTGACAGATACGCAGTATTTT. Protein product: CTSSLGQLTDTQYF.

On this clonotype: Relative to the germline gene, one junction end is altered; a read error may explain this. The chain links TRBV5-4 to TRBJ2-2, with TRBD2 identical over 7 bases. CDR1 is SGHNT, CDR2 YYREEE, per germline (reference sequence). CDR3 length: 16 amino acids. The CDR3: CVSSWMSSGATRELFF. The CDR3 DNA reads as TGTGTCAGCAGCTGGATGTCTAGCGGCGCTACCAGGGAGCTGTTTTTT.

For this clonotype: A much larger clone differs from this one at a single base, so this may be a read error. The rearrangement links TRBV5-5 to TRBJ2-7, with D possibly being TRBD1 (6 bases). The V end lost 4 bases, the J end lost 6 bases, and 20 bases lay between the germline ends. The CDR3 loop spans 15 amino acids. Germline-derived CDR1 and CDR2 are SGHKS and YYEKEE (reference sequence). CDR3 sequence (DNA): TGTGCCAGCAGCCTAACCCGGACAGTTACCTGCGAGCAGTACTTC. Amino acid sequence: CASSLTRTVTCEQYF.

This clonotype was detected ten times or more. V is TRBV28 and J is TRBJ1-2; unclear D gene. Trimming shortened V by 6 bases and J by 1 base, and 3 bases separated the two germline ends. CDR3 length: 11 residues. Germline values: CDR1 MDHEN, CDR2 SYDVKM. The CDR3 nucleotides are TGTGCCAGCAGGGATAACTATGGCTACACCTTC. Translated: CASRDNYGYTF.

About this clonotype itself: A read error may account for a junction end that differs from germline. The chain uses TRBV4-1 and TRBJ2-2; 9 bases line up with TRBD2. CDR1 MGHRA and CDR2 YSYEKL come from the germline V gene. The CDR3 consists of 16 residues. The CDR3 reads CASSQDISGGLGERSF. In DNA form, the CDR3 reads TGCGCCAGCAGCCAAGATATCAGCGGGGGGCTCGGGGAGCGGTCTTTT.

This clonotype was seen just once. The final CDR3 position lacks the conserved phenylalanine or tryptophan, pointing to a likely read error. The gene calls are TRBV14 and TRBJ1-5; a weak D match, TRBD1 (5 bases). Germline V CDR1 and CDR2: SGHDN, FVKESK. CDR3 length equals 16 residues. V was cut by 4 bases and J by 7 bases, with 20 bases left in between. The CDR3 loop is CASSPGGSGERQPQHC. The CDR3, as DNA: TGTGCCAGCAGCCCCGGGGGTAGCGGGGAGAGACAGCCCCAGCATTGT.

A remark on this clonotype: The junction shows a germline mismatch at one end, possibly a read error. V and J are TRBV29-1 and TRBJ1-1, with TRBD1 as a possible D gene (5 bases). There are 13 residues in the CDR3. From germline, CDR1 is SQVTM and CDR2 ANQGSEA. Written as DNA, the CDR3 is TGCAGCGTTGGGGGGGAAGAGTACATTGAAGCTTGCTTT. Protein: CSVGGEEYIEACF.

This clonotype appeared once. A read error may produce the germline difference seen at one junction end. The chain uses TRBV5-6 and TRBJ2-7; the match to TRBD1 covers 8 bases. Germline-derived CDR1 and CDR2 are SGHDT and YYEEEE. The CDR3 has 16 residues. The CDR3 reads CACSSVLRDRTYEQYF. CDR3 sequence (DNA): TGTGCCTGCAGTTCCGTTCTCCGGGACAGGACCTACGAACAGTACTTC.

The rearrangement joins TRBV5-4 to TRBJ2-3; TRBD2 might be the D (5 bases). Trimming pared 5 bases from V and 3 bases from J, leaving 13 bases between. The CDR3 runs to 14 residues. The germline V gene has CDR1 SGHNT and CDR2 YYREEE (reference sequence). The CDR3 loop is CASSRGISTDTQYF. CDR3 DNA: TGTGCCAGCAGTCGGGGTATTAGTACAGATACGCAGTATTTT. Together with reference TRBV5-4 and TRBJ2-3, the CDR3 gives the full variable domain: ETGVTQSPTHLIKTRGQQVTLRCSSQSGHNTVSWYQQALGQGPQFIFQYYREEENGRGNFPPRFSGLQFPNYSSELNVNALELDDSALYLCASSRGISTDTQYFGPGTRLTVL.